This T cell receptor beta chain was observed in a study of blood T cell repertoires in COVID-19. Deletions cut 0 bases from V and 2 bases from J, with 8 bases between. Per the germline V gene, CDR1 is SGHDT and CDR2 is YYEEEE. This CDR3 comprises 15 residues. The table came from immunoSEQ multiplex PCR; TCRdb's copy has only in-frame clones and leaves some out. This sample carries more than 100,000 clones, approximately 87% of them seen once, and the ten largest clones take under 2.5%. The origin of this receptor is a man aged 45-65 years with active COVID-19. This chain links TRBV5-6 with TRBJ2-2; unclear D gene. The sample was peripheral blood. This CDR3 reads CASSLAGTNTGELFF. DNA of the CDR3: TGTGCCAGCAGCTTGGCAGGAACCAACACCGGGGAGCTGTTTTTT. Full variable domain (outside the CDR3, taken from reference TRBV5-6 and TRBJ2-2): DAGVTQSPTHLIKTRGQQVTLRCSPKSGHDTVSWYQQALGQGPQFIFQYYEEEERQRGNFPDRFSGHQFPNYSSELNVNALLLGDSALYLCASSLAGTNTGELFFGEGSRLTVL.